Below are 25 T cell receptor beta chains sequenced from a single sample in a study of T cells in Graves' hyperthyroidism and ophthalmopathy. Amplified TCR beta CDR3 regions derived from RNA transcripts. TCR CDR3 underwent first-round RT-PCR with the HTBI primer set. TCRdb re-called the multiplex PCR reads with MiXCR, one entry per CDR3 protein. The data contain some 760,000 distinct CDR3 sequences, 13% to 15% of them singletons. What was sequenced was blood. All receptors derive from a young woman with Graves' hyperthyroidism.

This clonotype appeared a few times. The chain couples TRBV4-3 to TRBJ2-1, with 7 bases fitting TRBD2. Trimming took 1 base from V and 4 from J; bases not matched to a gene: 4. The V gene's germline CDR1 is LGHNA and CDR2 YSLEER. CDR3 length equals 15 residues. DNA for the CDR3: TGCGCCAGCAGCCAAGGGGGGGGGAGGTACAATGAGCAGTTCTTC. Translation gives CASSQGGGRYNEQFF.

This clonotype was observed many times. The V gene is TRBV3-1, the J gene TRBJ1-1; the D gene is possibly TRBD1 (6 bases). Germline V gene data show CDR1 as LGHDT and CDR2 as YNNKEL (reference sequence). CDR3 length equals 16 residues. The germline V and J ends were trimmed by 4 bases and 4 bases, with 19 bases remaining between them. The CDR3 reads CASSLESGGASTEAFF. The CDR3 nucleotides read TGTGCCAGCAGCCTCGAGTCGGGGGGCGCGAGCACTGAAGCTTTCTTT.

The rearrangement links TRBV7-9 to TRBJ1-1, with 7 bases aligning to TRBD1. Per germline, CDR1 SEHNR and CDR2 FQNEAQ (reference sequence). V shed 5 bases, J shed 5 bases, and the junction held 14 bases outside the gene matches. This CDR3 has 16 amino acids. The CDR3 nucleotides are TGTGCCAGCAGCATAACTTTGACAGGGTCACAAACTGAAGCTTTCTTT. Its protein product is CASSITLTGSQTEAFF.

This clonotype appeared a few times. V usage is TRBV7-2 and J usage is TRBJ2-7, with 8 bases that match TRBD1. Germline-derived CDR1 and CDR2 are SGHTA and FQGNSA. V dropped 5 bases and J dropped 4; count of bases not matched to a gene: 10. This CDR3 spans 15 amino acids. The CDR3 bases are TGTGCCAGCAGCCCGCGGACAGGGTATAGGTACGAGCAGTACTTC. Protein: CASSPRTGYRYEQYF.

Many counts were recorded for this clonotype. DNA for the CDR3: TGTGCCAGCAGGCGGGGGGGGATCACAGATACGCAGTATTTT. Protein product: CASRRGGITDTQYF. V gene TRBV6-1 combines with J gene TRBJ2-3; 9 bases fit TRBD2. V lost 6 bases to trimming and J lost 2 bases; unmatched junction nucleotides: 3. The CDR3 is made up of 14 amino acids. Germline lookup yields CDR1 MNHNS and CDR2 SASEGT.

This clonotype was seen at least ten times. V and J are TRBV20-1 and TRBJ2-7, with 16 bases identical to TRBD2. J lost 0 bases, V lost 3 bases, and 5 bases had no gene match. CDR1 and CDR2 (germline): DFQATT, SNEGSKA (reference sequence). The CDR3 covers 17 residues. The CDR3 DNA reads TGCAGTGCTAGGGGGACTAGCGGGAGGGCCGGCTCCTACGAGCAGTACTTC. Protein product: CSARGTSGRAGSYEQYF.

This clonotype was seen at least ten times. The rearrangement uses TRBV20-1 and TRBJ2-5; D ambiguous. The CDR3 contains 13 residues. Germline CDR1 and CDR2: DFQATT and SNEGSKA (reference sequence). The ends were cut back, 3 bases at V and 2 bases at J, with 10 bases in the middle. In DNA, the CDR3 is TGCAGTGCTAGTGGCCGCCCGCAAGAGACCCAGTACTTC. It is translated as CSASGRPQETQYF.

This clonotype turned up a few times. The J gene is TRBJ2-3, the V gene TRBV19; D unresolved. Trimming left V 2 bases short and J 0 bases short, with 12 bases between. CDR1 and CDR2 (germline): LNHDA, SQIVND (reference sequence). The CDR3 extends over 16 amino acids. CDR3 in DNA: TGTGCCAGTAGTATAAGGCCCCCCACTAGCACAGATACGCAGTATTTT. It translates to CASSIRPPTSTDTQYF.

This clonotype was counted at least ten times. DNA for the CDR3: TGTGCCAGCAGTACCAGGGACAGACACACAGATACGCAGTATTTT. Its protein is CASSTRDRHTDTQYF. V gene TRBV12-3 or TRBV12-4 combines with J gene TRBJ2-3; 7 bases line up with TRBD1. The CDR3 spans 15 residues. V trimming: 5 bases; J trimming: 2 bases; junction bases outside the gene matches: 7.

This chain uses TRBV19 with TRBJ1-1; D may be TRBD1 (5 bases). The V end was cut by 6 bases, the J end by 0 bases, with 14 bases between. In germline, CDR1 is LNHDA, CDR2 SQIVND (reference sequence). This CDR3 comprises 15 residues. The chain's CDR3 is CASSRVPLLNTEAFF. Here the CDR3 DNA reads TGTGCCAGTAGCAGGGTTCCATTACTGAACACTGAAGCTTTCTTT.

The chain is built from TRBV6-1 and TRBJ2-4, with 9 positions matching TRBD1. J gave up 8 bases and V 6 bases, and 8 bases lay outside the gene matches. There are 14 residues in the CDR3. Germline lookup yields CDR1 MNHNS and CDR2 SASEGT. CDR3 sequence: CASSQGQGEDIQYF. Written as DNA, the CDR3 is TGTGCCAGCAGCCAGGGACAGGGCGAAGACATTCAGTACTTC.

This clonotype was seen a few times. This chain joins TRBV9 and TRBJ2-1, with 9 bases aligning to TRBD2. The V and J ends lost 5 bases and 3 bases, in that order; junction bases with no gene match: 6. The CDR3 totals 15 residues. Per the germline V gene, CDR1 is SGDLS and CDR2 is YYNGEE. The CDR3: CASSSLAGVYNEQFF. CDR3 DNA sequence: TGTGCCAGCAGTTCCTTAGCGGGAGTCTACAATGAGCAGTTCTTC.

For this clonotype: A much larger clone lies one base from this, so it may be a read error. This chain connects TRBV2 to TRBJ1-2; TRBD1 might be the D (5 bases). V dropped 6 bases and J dropped 6 bases, with 14 bases sitting between them. Germline V gene lookup returns CDR1 SNHLY and CDR2 FYNNEI. This CDR3 spans 13 amino acids. This chain's CDR3 is CASRADISHGYTF. CDR3 nucleotides: TGTGCCAGCAGGGCGGACATCTCCCATGGCTACACCTTC.

This clonotype was observed a few times. The rearrangement uses TRBV27 and TRBJ2-7; D remains unclear. The V and J ends lost 3 bases and 3 bases respectively, with 12 bases between them. The CDR3 is 14 amino acids. Germline lookup yields CDR1 MNHEY and CDR2 SMNVEV (reference sequence). The CDR3: CASSFRAGYYEQYF. The CDR3 nucleotides read TGTGCCAGCAGTTTTCGGGCCGGATACTACGAGCAGTACTTC.

This clonotype was observed at least ten times. This sequence joins TRBV5-1 and TRBJ1-4; D is unclear. Germline V gene sequence: CDR1 SGHRS, CDR2 YFSETQ. With 4 bases removed from V and 5 bases from J, the gap between germline ends came to 9 bases. The CDR3 is made up of 13 amino acids. The CDR3 region is CASSTWSNEKLFF. CDR3 sequence (DNA): TGCGCCAGCAGCACCTGGTCGAATGAAAAACTGTTTTTT.

This clonotype appeared many times. V gene TRBV5-8 combines with J gene TRBJ2-1; 10 positions match TRBD2. V lost 0 bases, J lost 4 bases, and 7 bases stayed unmatched. CDR3 length equals 17 residues. Germline V gene data show CDR1 as SGHTS and CDR2 as YDEGEE. This CDR3 reads CASSLVLLAGVYNEQFF. Here the CDR3 DNA reads TGTGCCAGCAGCTTGGTGCTTCTAGCGGGAGTATACAATGAGCAGTTCTTC.

The chain carries TRBV15 and TRBJ1-1; 11 positions match TRBD1. The CDR3 sequence is 17 residues long. Germline values: CDR1 LNHNV, CDR2 YYDKDF (reference sequence). The junction had 10 bases not matched to a gene; V was cut back by 4 bases and J by 3 bases. CDR3 nucleotide sequence: TGTGCCACCAGCATCTCCCCCGGACAGGGGGCGGACACTGAAGCTTTCTTT. Translation gives CATSISPGQGADTEAFF.

This clonotype has only one observation. One base away lies a much larger clone, so this may be a sequencing read error. The CDR3 sequence is CTSSIYPGTVRNEQFF. The CDR3 nucleotides read TGTACCAGTAGTATCTACCCAGGCACAGTAAGAAATGAGCAGTTCTTC. The genes are TRBV19 and TRBJ2-1; no definite D call. The V gene's germline CDR1 is LNHDA and CDR2 SQIVND (reference sequence). This CDR3 spans 16 amino acids. Using reference TRBV19 and TRBJ2-1 for the parts outside the CDR3, the full variable domain is DGGITQSPKYLFRKEGQNVTLSCEQNLNHDAMYWYRQDPGQGLRLIYYSQIVNDFQKGDIAEGYSVSREKKESFPLTVTSAQKNPTAFYLCTSSIYPGTVRNEQFFGPGTRLTVL.

This clonotype occurred many times. The chain employs TRBV24-1 and TRBJ2-3; weak D call: TRBD2 (5 bases). V was trimmed by 0 bases and J by 5 bases, leaving 8 bases between them. The CDR3 runs 14 residues. The V gene's germline CDR1 is KGHDR and CDR2 SFDVKD. DNA for the CDR3: TGTGCCACCAGTGATTTGCCCGGGGAAGATACGCAGTATTTT. It yields the protein CATSDLPGEDTQYF.

This clonotype was found a few times. V and J are TRBV7-6 and TRBJ2-5, with D possibly TRBD2 on 5 matching bases. CDR1 SGHVS and CDR2 FNYEAQ come from the germline V gene. Trimming took 5 bases from V and 2 from J, leaving 15 bases between them. This CDR3 is 15 amino acids long. The CDR3 sequence: CASSLAPGTQETQYF. CDR3 DNA sequence: TGTGCCAGCAGCCTCGCCCCGGGAACTCAAGAGACCCAGTACTTC. Full variable domain (outside the CDR3, taken from reference TRBV7-6 and TRBJ2-5): GAGVSQSPRYKVTKRGQDVALRCDPISGHVSLYWYRQALGQGPEFLTYFNYEAQQDKSGLPNDRFSAERPEGSISTLTIQRTEQRDSAMYRCASSLAPGTQETQYFGPGTRLLVL.

This clonotype was seen many times. The chain links TRBV28 to TRBJ2-7, with D possibly TRBD2 on 5 matching bases. The CDR3 is 12 amino acids. Germline V CDR1 and CDR2: MDHEN, SYDVKM. V lost 6 bases, J lost 7 bases, and 13 bases lay in between. The CDR3 loop reads CASRIRGREQYF. Here the CDR3 DNA reads TGTGCCAGCAGGATCAGAGGGAGAGAGCAGTACTTC.

The table lists this clonotype with many counts. V usage is TRBV28 and J usage is TRBJ2-3; 10 nucleotides align to TRBD2. Germline assignment: CDR1 MDHEN and CDR2 SYDVKM. J lost 3 bases, V lost 6 bases, and 6 bases had no gene match. The CDR3 sequence is 15 residues long. The CDR3 loop is CASSSGTSDTDTQYF. In nucleotides, the CDR3 is TGTGCCAGCAGCTCCGGGACTAGCGATACAGATACGCAGTATTTT.

This clonotype occurred many times. The chain carries TRBV12-3 or TRBV12-4 and TRBJ2-1, with D perhaps matching TRBD2 (6 bases). The CDR3 has 13 residues. Trimming pared 7 bases from V and 4 bases from J, leaving 11 bases between. This CDR3 reads CASTSGGYNEQFF. The CDR3 DNA follows: TGTGCCAGCACCTCCGGGGGTTACAATGAGCAGTTCTTC.

This clonotype was detected ten times or more. The genes are TRBV18 and TRBJ2-7; tentative D call: TRBD1 (5 bases). CDR1 is KGHSH, CDR2 LQKENI, per germline. CDR3 length equals 14 residues. Trimming removed 4 bases at V and 2 bases at J, with 12 bases between. For the CDR3, the DNA is TGTGCCAGCTCACAAGGAGTGGGGCCCTACGAGCAGTACTTC. This translates into CASSQGVGPYEQYF.

The genes are TRBV19 and TRBJ1-5; a possible D gene is TRBD1 (5 bases). Germline V gives CDR1 LNHDA, CDR2 SQIVND (reference sequence). CDR3 length equals 13 residues. Trimming cost V 6 bases and J 11 bases, with 17 bases left between them. The CDR3, as DNA: TGTGCCAGTAGCCCGGGACGAGCGATGGCCCAGCATTTT. Its protein is CASSPGRAMAQHF.